This T cell receptor (beta chain) is from a study of blood T cell repertoires in COVID-19. Overall study: Samples taken during acute and convalescent COVID-19 were collected in the United States, Italy and Spain. Nucleic acid was either cDNA or gDNA, and it came from T cells, B-cell-depleted T cells, or PBMCs.

As handled by the study authors: Counts of nucleated cells, estimated from reference gene primer amplification, were obtained. Using immunoSEQ multiplex PCR, the repertoire was profiled, and TCRdb retains in-frame clones only, with some absent. V, J and clone size are taken as reported in that table, and D and trimming were inferred from the DNA itself. The sample gives roughly 200,000 clones, around 90% of which show up once; nearly 0.55% is in the top ten. This clone was counted a few times. CDR1 and CDR2 (germline): LNHDA, SQIVND (reference sequence). The CDR3 has 15 residues. Trimming cost V 6 bases and J 0 bases; bases outside gene matches: 5.

The gene calls are TRBV19 and TRBJ1-3; TRBD1 matches at 7 bases. Sequenced material: peripheral blood. The sequence derives from a man aged 45-60 years with acute or convalescent COVID-19. The CDR3 reads CASSDRENSGNTIYF. In DNA form, the CDR3 reads TGTGCCAGTAGCGACAGGGAAAACTCTGGAAACACCATATATTTT. Combining the CDR3 with reference TRBV19 and TRBJ1-3 gives the whole variable domain DGGITQSPKYLFRKEGQNVTLSCEQNLNHDAMYWYRQDPGQGLRLIYYSQIVNDFQKGDIAEGYSVSREKKESFPLTVTSAQKNPTAFYLCASSDRENSGNTIYFGEGSWLTVV.